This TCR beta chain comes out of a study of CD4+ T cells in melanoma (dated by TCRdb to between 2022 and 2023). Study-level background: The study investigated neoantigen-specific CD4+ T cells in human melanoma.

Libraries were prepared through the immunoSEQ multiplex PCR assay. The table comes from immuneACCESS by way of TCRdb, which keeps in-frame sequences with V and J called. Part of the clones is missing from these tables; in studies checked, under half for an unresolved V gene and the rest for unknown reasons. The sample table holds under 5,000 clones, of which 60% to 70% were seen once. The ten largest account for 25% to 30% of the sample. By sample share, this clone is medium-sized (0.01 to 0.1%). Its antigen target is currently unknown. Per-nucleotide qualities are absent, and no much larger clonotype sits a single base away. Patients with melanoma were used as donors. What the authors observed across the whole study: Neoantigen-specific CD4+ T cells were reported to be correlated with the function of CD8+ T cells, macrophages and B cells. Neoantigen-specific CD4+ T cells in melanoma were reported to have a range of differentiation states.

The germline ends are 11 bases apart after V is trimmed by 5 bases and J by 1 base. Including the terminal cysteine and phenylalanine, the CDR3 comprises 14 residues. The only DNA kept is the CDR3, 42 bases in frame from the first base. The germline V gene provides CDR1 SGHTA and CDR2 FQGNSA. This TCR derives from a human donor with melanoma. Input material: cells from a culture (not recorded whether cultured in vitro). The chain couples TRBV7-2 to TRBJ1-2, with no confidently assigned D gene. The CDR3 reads CASSPSIVNYGYTF. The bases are TGTGCCAGCAGCCCGTCGATCGTTAACTATGGCTACACCTTC.